Shown below are 23 T cell receptor beta chains from a single sample sequenced in a study of T cell changes during pregnancy in multiple sclerosis. Using immunoSEQ multiplex PCR, the repertoire was profiled, and TCRdb retains in-frame clones only, with some absent. The data show 50,000 or so clones, around 92% seen once. This specimen was CD4+ T cells from peripheral blood mononuclear cells, taken after pregnancy. All receptors derive from a female donor with multiple sclerosis, enrolled in a pregnancy study.

The rearrangement joins TRBV2 to TRBJ1-3, with D hard to call. This CDR3 has 17 amino acids. The V gene's germline CDR1 is SNHLY and CDR2 FYNNEI. The ends were cut back, 0 bases at V and 4 bases at J, with 16 bases in the middle. The CDR3 reads CASSEAPPGLLGNTIYF. The CDR3 DNA follows: TGTGCCAGCAGTGAAGCACCTCCAGGTCTTCTCGGAAACACCATATATTTT.

The chain uses TRBV7-2 and TRBJ1-1; tentative D call: TRBD1 (6 bases). The CDR3 length is 14 residues. Germline CDR1 reads SGHTA; CDR2 reads FQGNSA. V lost 1 base and J 4 bases, leaving 10 bases between the germline ends. CDR3 protein: CASSLVGARTEAFF. In DNA form, the CDR3 reads TGTGCCAGCAGCTTAGTGGGGGCTCGCACTGAAGCTTTCTTT.

The rearrangement joins TRBV5-1 to TRBJ2-1; D gene uncertain. The ends were cut back, 4 bases at V and 7 bases at J, with 6 bases in the middle. CDR3 length: 11 residues. Germline-derived CDR1 and CDR2 are SGHRS and YFSETQ. The CDR3: CASSLSNEQFF. The CDR3 nucleotides are TGCGCCAGCAGCCTAAGTAATGAGCAGTTCTTC.

The chain uses TRBV7-2 and TRBJ2-7; TRBD1 aligns across 8 bases. Trimming cost V 6 bases and J 0 bases; bases outside gene matches: 10. The V gene's germline CDR1 is SGHTA and CDR2 FQGNSA. The CDR3 has 16 residues. CDR3 sequence reads: CASSTSGGQSSYEQYF. The DNA for the CDR3 is TGTGCCAGCAGTACCTCAGGGGGCCAAAGCTCCTACGAGCAGTACTTC.

The chain is built from TRBV6-6 and TRBJ2-7; 9 bases map to TRBD2. There are 14 residues in the CDR3. CDR1 is MNHNY and CDR2 is SVGAGI in the germline V gene (reference sequence). Losses at the gene ends were 6 bases for V and 1 base for J; bases not matched to a gene: 4. The CDR3 DNA follows: TGTGCCAGCAGCCGACTAGCGGATTCCTACGAGCAGTACTTC. Its protein is CASSRLADSYEQYF.

This rearrangement joins TRBV11-3 to TRBJ2-1; 8 bases agree with TRBD2. Trimming removed 7 bases from V and 5 bases from J; junction bases left unmatched: 10. Germline assignment: CDR1 SGHNT and CDR2 YENEEA. There are 15 residues in the CDR3. CDR3 nucleotides: TGTGCCAGCACCAATAAGCGGGAGCTCAACAATGAGCAGTTCTTC. It specifies CASTNKRELNNEQFF.

V usage is TRBV7-8 and J usage is TRBJ2-4; TRBD1 might be the D (5 bases). CDR1 and CDR2 (germline): SGHVS, FQNEAQ. V was pared by 2 bases and J by 6 bases, with 8 bases between. The CDR3 runs 13 residues. The CDR3 reads CASSLSQGNIQYF. CDR3 nucleotide sequence: TGTGCCAGCAGCTTAAGTCAGGGAAACATTCAGTACTTC.

This rearrangement joins TRBV27 to TRBJ2-5; the D gene is possibly TRBD1 (7 bases). CDR3 length: 14 residues. Germline loops: CDR1 MNHEY, CDR2 SMNVEV (reference sequence). Trimming cost V 6 bases and J 6 bases, with 17 bases left between them. CDR3 amino acids: CASSGGQSTKTQYF. The CDR3 DNA sequence: TGTGCCAGCAGCGGGGGACAGTCGACGAAGACCCAGTACTTC.

CDR3 amino acids: CASSGLSGSTEAFF. CDR3 DNA: TGCGCCAGCAGCGGGCTCTCGGGAAGCACTGAAGCTTTCTTT. The chain carries TRBV5-1 and TRBJ1-1; the D is unclear. The CDR3 consists of 14 residues. V lost 4 bases, J lost 4 bases, and 14 bases lay in between. In germline, CDR1 is SGHRS, CDR2 YFSETQ.

The CDR3 DNA is TGTGCCAGTAGTCTACGGACAGGGCTTCAGCCCCAGCATTTT. Protein sequence: CASSLRTGLQPQHF. J is TRBJ1-5 and V is TRBV19, with 8 bases aligning to TRBD1. The CDR3 totals 14 residues. V shed 5 bases and J 6 bases; nucleotides not matched to a gene: 6. Germline V gene sequence: CDR1 LNHDA, CDR2 SQIVND (reference sequence).

V is TRBV9 and J is TRBJ1-4, with TRBD1 matching over 12 bases. The CDR3 is 16 amino acids. Germline CDR1 SGDLS, CDR2 YYNGEE. Trimming removed 4 bases from V and 8 bases from J; junction bases left unmatched: 9. The CDR3 protein is CASSPQAGTGGEKLFF. The CDR3 nucleotides read TGTGCCAGCAGCCCTCAGGCCGGGACAGGGGGCGAAAAACTGTTTTTT. The whole variable domain, filled in from reference TRBV9 and TRBJ1-4, reads DSGVTQTPKHLITATGQRVTLRCSPRSGDLSVYWYQQSLDQGLQFLIQYYNGEERAKGNILERFSAQQFPDLHSELNLSSLELGDSALYFCASSPQAGTGGEKLFFGSGTQLSVL.

This sequence joins TRBV25-1 and TRBJ2-7; 13 positions agree with TRBD2. Losses at the gene ends were 7 bases for V and 9 bases for J; bases not matched to a gene: 9. Germline-derived CDR1 and CDR2 are MGHDK and SYGVNS. The CDR3 totals 14 residues. CDR3 in amino acids: CASTRTSGSVGQYF. Written as DNA, the CDR3 is TGTGCCAGCACCCGGACTAGCGGGAGTGTAGGGCAGTACTTC.

This clone was seen a handful of times. The V and J genes are TRBV19 and TRBJ1-5; D ambiguous. The CDR3 has 14 residues. Germline loops: CDR1 LNHDA, CDR2 SQIVND (reference sequence). The germline V and J ends were trimmed by 7 bases and 0 bases, with 10 bases remaining between them. The CDR3 is CASNGPYSNQPQHF. The CDR3 DNA reads TGTGCCAGTAATGGGCCTTATAGCAATCAGCCCCAGCATTTT.

This chain connects TRBV9 to TRBJ2-3; 12 nucleotides align to TRBD2. This CDR3 contains 16 residues. J gave up 5 bases and V 4 bases, and 8 bases lay outside the gene matches. Germline loops: CDR1 SGDLS, CDR2 YYNGEE. CDR3 coding DNA: TGTGCCAGCAGCCCACGGACTAGCGGGATTGAAGATACGCAGTATTTT. Translating gives CASSPRTSGIEDTQYF.

The chain uses TRBV9 and TRBJ2-1; no reliable D call. V gave up 0 bases and J gave up 4 bases, with 11 bases separating them. This CDR3 spans 15 amino acids. Germline-derived CDR1 and CDR2 are SGDLS and YYNGEE. The CDR3 spells CASSVGSEPYNEQFF. In DNA, the CDR3 is TGTGCCAGCAGCGTAGGAAGCGAACCGTACAATGAGCAGTTCTTC.

The CDR3, as DNA: TGTGCCAGCACCCAGGGGGTAACTGGAAACACCATATATTTT. It encodes CASTQGVTGNTIYF. The rearrangement uses TRBV2 and TRBJ1-3, with TRBD1 matching over 7 bases. The V segment lost 7 bases and the J segment 2 bases; nucleotides outside the gene matches: 5. There are 14 residues in the CDR3. The germline V gene has CDR1 SNHLY and CDR2 FYNNEI.

This chain uses TRBV9 with TRBJ2-5; D possibly corresponds to TRBD1 (8 bases). This CDR3 region has 16 residues. The V and J ends lost 3 bases and 2 bases respectively, with 17 bases between them. CDR1 is SGDLS and CDR2 is YYNGEE in the germline V gene. DNA of the CDR3: TGTGCCAGCAGCGGTGGGGGGGGGACAGGTCAAGAGACCCAGTACTTC. The encoded protein is CASSGGGGTGQETQYF.

This chain uses TRBV28 with TRBJ2-5; the D gene is possibly TRBD2 (6 bases). This CDR3 is built from 12 residues. The V end lost 7 bases, the J end lost 9 bases, and 15 bases lay between the germline ends. From germline, CDR1 is MDHEN and CDR2 SYDVKM. The CDR3 bases are TGTGCCAGCAACTTTTTGGGGGAGGCCCAGTACTTC. Its translation: CASNFLGEAQYF. Full variable domain (outside the CDR3, taken from reference TRBV28 and TRBJ2-5): DVKVTQSSRYLVKRTGEKVFLECVQDMDHENMFWYRQDPGLGLRLIYFSYDVKMKEKGDIPEGYSVSREKKERFSLILESASTNQTSMYLCASNFLGEAQYFGPGTRLLVL.

This chain uses TRBV7-3 with TRBJ2-3; D might be TRBD2 (5 bases). Trimming left V 5 bases short and J 0 bases short, with 9 bases between. CDR1 is SGHTA and CDR2 is FQGTGA in the germline V gene. The CDR3 spans 14 residues. In DNA, the CDR3 is TGTGCCAGCAGCCTAAGCGGTAGCACAGATACGCAGTATTTT. Its translation: CASSLSGSTDTQYF.

This clone was observed once. V usage is TRBV5-1 and J usage is TRBJ2-6, with TRBD2 matching 7 bases. Losses at the gene ends were 4 bases for V and 2 bases for J; bases not matched to a gene: 12. In germline, CDR1 is SGHRS, CDR2 YFSETQ. CDR3 length: 18 residues. In DNA, the CDR3 is TGCGCCAGCAGCAAGGGCGGGGGAGAGGTCCCTGGGGCCAACGTCCTGACTTTC. It yields the protein CASSKGGGEVPGANVLTF.

The V and J genes are TRBV9 and TRBJ2-7; D call uncertain. Germline V lookup: CDR1 SGDLS, CDR2 YYNGEE. The V end lost 7 bases, the J end lost 4 bases, and 12 bases lay between the germline ends. This CDR3 is 12 amino acids long. CDR3 sequence reads: CASPPGNYEQYF. The CDR3 bases are TGTGCCAGCCCCCCCGGTAATTACGAGCAGTACTTC.

V is TRBV19 and J is TRBJ1-5; 9 positions agree with TRBD1. V shed 8 bases, J shed 3 bases, and the junction held 5 bases outside the gene matches. There are 14 residues in the CDR3. Germline lookup yields CDR1 LNHDA and CDR2 SQIVND (reference sequence). The CDR3 nucleotides are TGTGCCAGTCGGGACAGGGTTAACAATCAGCCCCAGCATTTT. Residues: CASRDRVNNQPQHF.

The rearrangement uses TRBV28 and TRBJ1-1; D gene uncertain. The V end lost 6 bases, the J end lost 4 bases, and 9 bases lay between the germline ends. The CDR3 consists of 12 residues. CDR1 MDHEN and CDR2 SYDVKM come from the germline V gene. CDR3 sequence (DNA): TGTGCCAGCAGACGAGGCCCCACTGAAGCTTTCTTT. Protein: CASRRGPTEAFF.